This T cell receptor beta chain is drawn from a study of high-grade serous ovarian cancer treatment subgroups. Tumor samples were taken before definitive surgery or chemotherapy. Comment on this clone: Its specificity is not known.

Study-wide results and caveats: TCR clonal relatedness correlated positively with neoantigen level.

The length of the CDR3 is 12 residues. V was pared by 4 bases and J by 11 bases, with 14 bases between. Germline V CDR1 and CDR2: SNHLY, FYNNEI. Here immunoSEQ multiplex PCR was the method, and the copy in TCRdb shows in-frame clones only, minus some. This sample has 2,500 to 4,000 clones; around 63% occur once, and the top ten carry approximately 9.7%. The TCR originated in a human donor with high-grade serous ovarian cancer. The V call is TRBV2, the J call TRBJ1-1; D unresolved. Sequenced sample: tumor tissue. As DNA, the CDR3 is TGTGCCAGCAGTGCAACCCATAAGGGCGCTTTCTTT. The encoded protein is CASSATHKGAFF.